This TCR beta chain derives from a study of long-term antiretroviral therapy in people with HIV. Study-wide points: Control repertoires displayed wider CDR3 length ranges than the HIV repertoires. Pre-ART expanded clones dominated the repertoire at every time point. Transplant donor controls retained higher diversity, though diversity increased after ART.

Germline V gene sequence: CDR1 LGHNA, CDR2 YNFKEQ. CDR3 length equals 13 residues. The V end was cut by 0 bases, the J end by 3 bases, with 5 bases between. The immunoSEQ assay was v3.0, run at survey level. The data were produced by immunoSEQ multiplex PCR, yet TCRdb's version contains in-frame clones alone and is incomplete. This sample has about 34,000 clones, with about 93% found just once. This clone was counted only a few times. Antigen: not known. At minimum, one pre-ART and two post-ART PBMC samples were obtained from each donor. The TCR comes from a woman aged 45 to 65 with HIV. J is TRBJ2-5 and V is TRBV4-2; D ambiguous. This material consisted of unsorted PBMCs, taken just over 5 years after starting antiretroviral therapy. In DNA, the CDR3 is TGTGCCAGCAGCCAAGACGCCGAAGAGACCCAGTACTTC. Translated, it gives CASSQDAEETQYF.